This section outlines one T cell receptor (beta chain) sequence together with its context. The sample belongs to a study of blood T cell repertoires in COVID-19. Looking at the study overall: The cDNA or gDNA used as material had been derived from T cells, B-cell-depleted T cells, or PBMCs.

Original data processing: Estimation of nucleated cell counts was performed using reference gene primer amplification. Sequencing was performed with immunoSEQ multiplex PCR; in TCRdb, only in-frame clones are kept and a portion is missing. Clone size and V and J calls were adopted from that table, with D and trimming inferred from the DNA. This sample carries over 55,000 clones, over 75% of them seen once, and the ten largest clones take about 4.7%. The CDR3 is 14 residues long. In germline, CDR1 is SGHRS, CDR2 YFSETQ. V dropped 4 bases and J dropped 5 bases, with 15 bases sitting between them. The sample was peripheral blood. The origin of this receptor is a human donor in a cohort sampled during active COVID-19. This chain uses TRBV5-1 with TRBJ1-1; D may be TRBD1 (6 bases). The CDR3 nucleotides are TGCGCCAGCAGCCTGACAGGCCAGGGGACTGAAGCTTTCTTT. Amino acid sequence: CASSLTGQGTEAFF.